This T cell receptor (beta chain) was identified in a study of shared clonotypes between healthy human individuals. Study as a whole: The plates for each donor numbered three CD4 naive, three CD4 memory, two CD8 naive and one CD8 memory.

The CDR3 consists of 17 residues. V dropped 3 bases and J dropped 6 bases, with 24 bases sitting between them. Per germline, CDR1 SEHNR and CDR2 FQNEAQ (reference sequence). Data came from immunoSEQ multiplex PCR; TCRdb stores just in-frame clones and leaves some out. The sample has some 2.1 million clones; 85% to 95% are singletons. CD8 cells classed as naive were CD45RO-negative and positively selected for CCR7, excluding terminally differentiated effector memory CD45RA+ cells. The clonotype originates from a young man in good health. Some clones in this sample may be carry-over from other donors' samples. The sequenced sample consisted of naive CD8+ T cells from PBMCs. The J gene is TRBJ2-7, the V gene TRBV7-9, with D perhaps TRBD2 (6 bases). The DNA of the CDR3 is TGTGCCAGCAGCTTCATTTCACACTCGGAGCGCGGGATCGAGCAGTACTTC. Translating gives CASSFISHSERGIEQYF.